This T cell receptor (beta chain) comes out of a study of T cell responses to AZD1222 COVID-19 vaccine. Study-level findings and limits: Among those given AZD1222, only five or six were seropositive at baseline. Most donors were white British and more were female, and clonal diversity was possibly underestimated.

The assay was immunoSEQ multiplex PCR, and TCRdb's table has in-frame clones only and misses some. The sample lists 100,000 to 150,000 clones; 88% were seen once. This clone appeared once. Its antigen is as yet unknown. Deletions cut 3 bases from V and 5 bases from J, with 8 bases between. Germline values: CDR1 MNHEY, CDR2 SMNVEV (reference sequence). The CDR3 has 13 residues. The specimen was peripheral blood, collected on day 0 of AZD1222 vaccination. This TCR came from an adult in good health. This chain uses TRBV27 with TRBJ1-5; no reliable D call. The CDR3 DNA reads as TGTGCCAGCAGTTTTCTCCGTCATCAGCCCCAGCATTTT. It specifies CASSFLRHQPQHF.